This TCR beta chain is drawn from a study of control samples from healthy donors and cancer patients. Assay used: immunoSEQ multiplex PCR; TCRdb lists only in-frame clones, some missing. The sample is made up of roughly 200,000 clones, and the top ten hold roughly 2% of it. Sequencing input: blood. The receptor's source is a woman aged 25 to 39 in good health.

The CDR3 DNA is TGTGCCAGCAGTGATTTGGGGGTGTCAGGAAACACCATATATTTT. It yields the protein CASSDLGVSGNTIYF. The chain joins TRBV2 to TRBJ1-3; perhaps TRBD1 as D (5 bases). With 3 bases removed from V and 4 bases from J, the gap between germline ends came to 13 bases. The germline CDR1 and CDR2 sequences are SNHLY and FYNNEI. CDR3 length equals 15 residues.